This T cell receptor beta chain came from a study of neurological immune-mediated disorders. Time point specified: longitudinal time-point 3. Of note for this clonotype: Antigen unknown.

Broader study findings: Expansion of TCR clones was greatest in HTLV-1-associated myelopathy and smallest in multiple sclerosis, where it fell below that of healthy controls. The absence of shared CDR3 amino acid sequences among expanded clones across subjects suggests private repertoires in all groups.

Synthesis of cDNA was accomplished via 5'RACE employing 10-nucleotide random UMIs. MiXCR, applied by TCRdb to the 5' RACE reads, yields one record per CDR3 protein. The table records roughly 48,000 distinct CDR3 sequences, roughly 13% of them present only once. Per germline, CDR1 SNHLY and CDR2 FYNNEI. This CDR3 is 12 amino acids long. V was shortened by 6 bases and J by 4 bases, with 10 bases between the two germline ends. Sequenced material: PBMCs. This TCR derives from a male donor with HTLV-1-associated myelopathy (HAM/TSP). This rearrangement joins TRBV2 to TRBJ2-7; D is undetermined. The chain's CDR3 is CASSHKGYEQYF. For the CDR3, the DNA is TGTGCCAGCAGCCATAAGGGATACGAGCAGTACTTC.